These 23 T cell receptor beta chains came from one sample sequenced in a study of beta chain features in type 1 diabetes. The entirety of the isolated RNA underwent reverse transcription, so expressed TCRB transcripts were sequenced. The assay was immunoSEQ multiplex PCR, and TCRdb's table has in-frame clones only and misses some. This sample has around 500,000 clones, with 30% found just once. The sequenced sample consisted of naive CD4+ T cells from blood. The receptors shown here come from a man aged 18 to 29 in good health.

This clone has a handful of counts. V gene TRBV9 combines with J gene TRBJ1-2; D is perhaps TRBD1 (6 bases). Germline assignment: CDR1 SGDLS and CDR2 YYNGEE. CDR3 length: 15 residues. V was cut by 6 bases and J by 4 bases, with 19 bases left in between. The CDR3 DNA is TGTGCCAGCACGGCGAGCAACAGGGTGGTCTATGGCTACACCTTC. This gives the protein CASTASNRVVYGYTF.

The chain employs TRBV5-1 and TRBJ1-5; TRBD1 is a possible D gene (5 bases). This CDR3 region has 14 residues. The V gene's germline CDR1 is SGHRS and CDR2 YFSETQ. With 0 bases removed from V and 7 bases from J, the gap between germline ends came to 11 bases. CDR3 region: CASSLEGTQQPQHF. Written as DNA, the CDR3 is TGCGCCAGCAGCTTGGAGGGGACGCAACAGCCCCAGCATTTT.

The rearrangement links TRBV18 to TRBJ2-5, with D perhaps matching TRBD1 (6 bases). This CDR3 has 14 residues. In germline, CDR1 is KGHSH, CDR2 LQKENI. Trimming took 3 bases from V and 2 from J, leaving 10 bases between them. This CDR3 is CASSPGTSQETQYF. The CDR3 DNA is TGTGCCAGCTCACCGGGGACAAGTCAAGAGACCCAGTACTTC.

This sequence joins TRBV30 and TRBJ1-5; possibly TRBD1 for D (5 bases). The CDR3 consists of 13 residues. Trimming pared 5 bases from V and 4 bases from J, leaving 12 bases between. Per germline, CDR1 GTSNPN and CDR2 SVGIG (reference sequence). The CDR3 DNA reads TGTGCCTGGGCCCTCGACAGTAATCAGCCCCAGCATTTT. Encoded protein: CAWALDSNQPQHF.

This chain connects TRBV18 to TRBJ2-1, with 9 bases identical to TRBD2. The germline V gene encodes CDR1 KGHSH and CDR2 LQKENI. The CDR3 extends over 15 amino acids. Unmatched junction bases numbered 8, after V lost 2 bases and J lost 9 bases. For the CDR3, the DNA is TGTGCCAGCTCACCAAGGGGACTAGCAGCCGGTGAGCAGTTCTTC. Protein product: CASSPRGLAAGEQFF.

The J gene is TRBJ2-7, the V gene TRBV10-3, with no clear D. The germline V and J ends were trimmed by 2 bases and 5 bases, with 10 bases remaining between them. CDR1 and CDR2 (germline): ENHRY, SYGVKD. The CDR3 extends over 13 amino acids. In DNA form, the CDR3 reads TGTGCCATCAGTGAGGTTATCCAGAACGAGCAGTACTTC. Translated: CAISEVIQNEQYF.

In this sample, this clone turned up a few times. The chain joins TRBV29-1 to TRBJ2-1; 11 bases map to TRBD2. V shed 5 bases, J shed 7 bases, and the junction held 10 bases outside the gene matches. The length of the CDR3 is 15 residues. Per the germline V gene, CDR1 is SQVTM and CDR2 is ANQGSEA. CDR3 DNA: TGCAGCGTTCCGACTAGCGGGAATCTTGGGAATGAGCAGTTCTTC. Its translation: CSVPTSGNLGNEQFF.

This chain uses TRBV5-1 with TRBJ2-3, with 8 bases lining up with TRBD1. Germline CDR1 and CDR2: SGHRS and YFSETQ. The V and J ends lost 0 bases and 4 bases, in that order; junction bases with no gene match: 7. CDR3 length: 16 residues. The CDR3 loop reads CASSLALDRDPDTQYF. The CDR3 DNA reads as TGCGCCAGCAGCTTGGCCCTGGACAGGGACCCAGATACGCAGTATTTT.

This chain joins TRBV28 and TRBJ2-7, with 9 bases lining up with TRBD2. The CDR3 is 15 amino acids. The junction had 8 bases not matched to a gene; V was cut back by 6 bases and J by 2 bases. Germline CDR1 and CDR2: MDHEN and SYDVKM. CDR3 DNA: TGTGCCAGCAGCCCGGGACTAGCAGGGCCCTACGAGCAGTACTTC. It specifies CASSPGLAGPYEQYF.

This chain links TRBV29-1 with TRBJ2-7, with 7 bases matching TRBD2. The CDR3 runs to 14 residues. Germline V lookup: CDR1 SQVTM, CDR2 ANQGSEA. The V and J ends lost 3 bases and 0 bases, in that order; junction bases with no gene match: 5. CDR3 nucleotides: TGCAGCGTTGAGGAAGCGGGGAGCTCCTACGAGCAGTACTTC. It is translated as CSVEEAGSSYEQYF.

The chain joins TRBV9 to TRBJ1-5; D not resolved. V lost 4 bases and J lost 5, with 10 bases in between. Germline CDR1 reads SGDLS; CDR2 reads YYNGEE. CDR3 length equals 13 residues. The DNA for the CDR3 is TGTGCCAGCAGCCGGACGGATGATCAGCCCCAGCATTTT. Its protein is CASSRTDDQPQHF.

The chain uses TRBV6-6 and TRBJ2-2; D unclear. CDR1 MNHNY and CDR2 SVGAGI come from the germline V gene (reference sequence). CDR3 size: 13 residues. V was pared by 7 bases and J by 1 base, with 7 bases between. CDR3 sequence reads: CASNSGNTGELFF. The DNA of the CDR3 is TGTGCCAGCAACAGTGGGAACACCGGGGAGCTGTTTTTT.

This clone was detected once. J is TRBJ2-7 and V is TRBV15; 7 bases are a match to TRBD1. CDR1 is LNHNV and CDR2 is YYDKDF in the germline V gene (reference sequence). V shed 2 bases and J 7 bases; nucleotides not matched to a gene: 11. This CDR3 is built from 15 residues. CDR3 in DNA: TGTGCCACCAGCAGACTGGGACAGACCTTCGGGGAGCAGTACTTC. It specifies CATSRLGQTFGEQYF.

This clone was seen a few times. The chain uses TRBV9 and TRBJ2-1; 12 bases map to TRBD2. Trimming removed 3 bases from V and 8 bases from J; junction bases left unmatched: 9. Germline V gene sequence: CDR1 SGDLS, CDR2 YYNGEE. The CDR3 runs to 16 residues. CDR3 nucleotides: TGTGCCAGCAGCGCCCAACTAGCGGGAGGCCTTCATGAGCAGTTCTTC. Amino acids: CASSAQLAGGLHEQFF.

The CDR3: CASSTSGEYNEQFF. CDR3 nucleotide sequence: TGTGCCAGCTCCACTAGCGGGGAGTACAATGAGCAGTTCTTC. This rearrangement joins TRBV18 to TRBJ2-1; 10 bases map to TRBD2. CDR1 is KGHSH, CDR2 LQKENI, per germline. The J segment lost 4 bases and the V segment lost 6 bases, leaving 3 bases of the junction unmatched. The CDR3 is 14 amino acids.

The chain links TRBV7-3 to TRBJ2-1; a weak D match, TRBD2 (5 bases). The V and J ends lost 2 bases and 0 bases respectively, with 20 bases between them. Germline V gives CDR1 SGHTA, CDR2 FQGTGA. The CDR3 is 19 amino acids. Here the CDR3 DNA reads TGTGCCAGCAGCTTAGCCGGGAAGATGATGGGGAGCTCCTACAATGAGCAGTTCTTC. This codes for CASSLAGKMMGSSYNEQFF.

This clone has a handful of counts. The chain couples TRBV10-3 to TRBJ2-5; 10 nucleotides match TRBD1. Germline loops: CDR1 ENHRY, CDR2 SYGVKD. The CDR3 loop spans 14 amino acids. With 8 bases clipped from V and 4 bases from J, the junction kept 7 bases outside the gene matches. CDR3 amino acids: CAIGDRDRGETQYF. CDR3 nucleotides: TGTGCCATCGGGGATCGGGACAGGGGAGAGACCCAGTACTTC.

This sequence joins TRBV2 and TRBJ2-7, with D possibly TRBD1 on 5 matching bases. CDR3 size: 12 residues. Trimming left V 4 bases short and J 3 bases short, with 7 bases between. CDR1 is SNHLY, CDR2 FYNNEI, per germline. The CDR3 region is CASSADSYEQYF. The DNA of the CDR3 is TGTGCCAGCAGTGCCGACAGCTACGAGCAGTACTTC.

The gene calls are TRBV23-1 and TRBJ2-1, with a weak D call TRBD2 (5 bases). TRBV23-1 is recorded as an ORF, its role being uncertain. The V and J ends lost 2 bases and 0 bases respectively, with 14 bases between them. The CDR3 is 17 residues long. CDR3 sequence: CASSQPRGPSSYNEQFF. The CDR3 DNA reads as TGCGCCAGCAGTCAACCCCGAGGGCCAAGCTCCTACAATGAGCAGTTCTTC.

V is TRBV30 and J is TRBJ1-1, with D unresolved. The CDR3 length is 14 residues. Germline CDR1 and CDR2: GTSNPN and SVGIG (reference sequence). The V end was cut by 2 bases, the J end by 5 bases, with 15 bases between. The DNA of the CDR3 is TGTGCCTGGAGTCCCCGGCGGATAGGGACTGAAGCTTTCTTT. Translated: CAWSPRRIGTEAFF.

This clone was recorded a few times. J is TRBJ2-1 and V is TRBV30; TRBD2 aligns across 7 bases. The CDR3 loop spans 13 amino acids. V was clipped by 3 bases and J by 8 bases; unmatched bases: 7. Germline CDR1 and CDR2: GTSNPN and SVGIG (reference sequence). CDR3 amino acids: CAWSKWGGDEQFF. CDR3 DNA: TGTGCCTGGAGCAAGTGGGGAGGGGATGAGCAGTTCTTC. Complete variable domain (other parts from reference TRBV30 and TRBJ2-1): SQTIHQWPATLVQPVGSPLSLECTVEGTSNPNLYWYRQAAGRGLQLLFYSVGIGQISSEVPQNLSASRPQDRQFILSSKKLLLSDSGFYLCAWSKWGGDEQFFGPGTRLTVL.

CDR3 DNA sequence: TGTGCCAGCAGCTGGGGGACTAGCGGGATTTACAATGAGCAGTTCTTC. Translated, it gives CASSWGTSGIYNEQFF. The chain employs TRBV7-8 and TRBJ2-1; 13 nucleotides align to TRBD2. The junction had 4 bases not matched to a gene; V was cut back by 4 bases and J by 4 bases. The CDR3 sequence is 16 residues long. CDR1 is SGHVS and CDR2 is FQNEAQ in the germline V gene. The complete variable domain, with remaining parts taken from reference TRBV7-8 and TRBJ2-1, reads GAGVSQSPRYKVAKRGQDVALRCDPISGHVSLFWYQQALGQGPEFLTYFQNEAQLDKSGLPSDRFFAERPEGSVSTLKIQRTQQEDSAVYLCASSWGTSGIYNEQFFGPGTRLTVL.

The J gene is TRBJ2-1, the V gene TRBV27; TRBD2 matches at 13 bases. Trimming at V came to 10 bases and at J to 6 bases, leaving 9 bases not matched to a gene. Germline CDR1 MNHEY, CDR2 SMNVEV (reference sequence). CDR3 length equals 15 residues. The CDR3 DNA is TGTGCCACCAAAGATAGACTAGCGGGAGGCAATGAGCAGTTCTTC. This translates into CATKDRLAGGNEQFF.